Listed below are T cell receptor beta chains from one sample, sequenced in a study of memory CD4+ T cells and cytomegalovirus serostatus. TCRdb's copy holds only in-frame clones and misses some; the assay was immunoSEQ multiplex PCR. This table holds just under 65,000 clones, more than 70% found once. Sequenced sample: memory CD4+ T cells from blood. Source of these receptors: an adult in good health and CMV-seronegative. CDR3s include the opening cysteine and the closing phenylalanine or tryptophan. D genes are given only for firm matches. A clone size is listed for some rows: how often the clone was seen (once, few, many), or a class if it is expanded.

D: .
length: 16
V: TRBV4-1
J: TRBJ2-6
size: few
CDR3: CASSQRNSAGANVLTF
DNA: TGCGCCAGCAGCCAAAGGAACAGTGCTGGGGCCAACGTCCTGACTTTC

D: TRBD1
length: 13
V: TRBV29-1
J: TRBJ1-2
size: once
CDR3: CSVAGQTFYGYTF
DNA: TGCAGCGTGGCGGGACAGACCTTCTATGGCTACACCTTC

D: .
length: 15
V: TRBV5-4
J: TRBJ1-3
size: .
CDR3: CASSLRQGEGNTIYF
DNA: TGTGCCAGCAGCTTGAGGCAGGGAGAAGGAAACACCATATATTTT

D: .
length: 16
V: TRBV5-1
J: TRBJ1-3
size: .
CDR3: CASSFGSTSSGNTIYF
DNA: TGCGCCAGCAGCTTCGGCAGCACTAGCTCTGGAAACACCATATATTTT

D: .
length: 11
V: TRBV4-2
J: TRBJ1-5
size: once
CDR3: CASRLLQPQHF
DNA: TGTGCCAGCAGGCTACTACAGCCCCAGCATTTT

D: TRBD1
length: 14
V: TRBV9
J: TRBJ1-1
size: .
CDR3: CASKGQGSNTEAFF
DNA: TGTGCCAGCAAGGGACAGGGGTCGAACACTGAAGCTTTCTTT

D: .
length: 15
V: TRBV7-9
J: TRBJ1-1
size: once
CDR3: CASSLGGWGGPEAFF
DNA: TGTGCCAGCAGCTTAGGTGGTTGGGGGGGGCCTGAAGCTTTCTTT

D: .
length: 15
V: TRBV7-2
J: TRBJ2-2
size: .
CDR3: CASSLQKGNTGELFF
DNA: TGTGCCAGCAGCTTACAGAAGGGAAACACCGGGGAGCTGTTTTTT

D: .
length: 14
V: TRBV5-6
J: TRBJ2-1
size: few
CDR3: CASWNRGSYNEQFF
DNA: TGTGCCAGCTGGAATAGGGGCTCCTACAATGAGCAGTTCTTC

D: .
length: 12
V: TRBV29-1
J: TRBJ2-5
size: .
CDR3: CSVDPQQETQYF
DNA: TGCAGCGTTGATCCCCAGCAAGAGACCCAGTACTTC

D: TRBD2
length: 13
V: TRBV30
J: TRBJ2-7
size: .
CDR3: CAWSIAGAYEQYF
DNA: TGTGCCTGGAGTATAGCGGGAGCTTACGAGCAGTACTTC